In its sample, the clone carrying this T cell receptor beta chain is medium-sized (0.01 to 0.1%). The antigen is not known. The sample is drawn from a study of vaccination and CD4 T cells after COVID-19. The germline CDR1 and CDR2 sequences are MNHNS and SASEGT. CDR3 length equals 14 residues. Trimming stripped 6 bases from V and 6 bases from J, with 17 bases between. Cultured CD4+ T-cell DNA underwent Oncomine TCR Beta short-read sequencing. Extraction of genomic DNA was performed on cultured CD4+ T cells. Using its own MiXCR run on the PCR reads, TCRdb lists one record per CDR3 protein. The sample shows 10,000 or so distinct CDR3 sequences, around 30% of them seen only once. Sample treatment: roughly ten-day PBMC culture with coronavirus spike peptide pools or control peptides (ViraFEST assay). The unexposed donor's CD4+ T cells were collected before the COVID-19 pandemic (2011-2018). CD4+ T cells were isolated by negative selection after 10 days of culture.

This chain joins TRBV6-1 and TRBJ1-2; D not certain. Sequencing used CD4+ T cells from blood, cultured in vitro. The sequence came from a human donor in good health. The CDR3 is CASSLGPGGHGYTF. CDR3 coding DNA: TGTGCCAGCAGCCTCGGACCGGGCGGGCATGGCTACACCTTC.